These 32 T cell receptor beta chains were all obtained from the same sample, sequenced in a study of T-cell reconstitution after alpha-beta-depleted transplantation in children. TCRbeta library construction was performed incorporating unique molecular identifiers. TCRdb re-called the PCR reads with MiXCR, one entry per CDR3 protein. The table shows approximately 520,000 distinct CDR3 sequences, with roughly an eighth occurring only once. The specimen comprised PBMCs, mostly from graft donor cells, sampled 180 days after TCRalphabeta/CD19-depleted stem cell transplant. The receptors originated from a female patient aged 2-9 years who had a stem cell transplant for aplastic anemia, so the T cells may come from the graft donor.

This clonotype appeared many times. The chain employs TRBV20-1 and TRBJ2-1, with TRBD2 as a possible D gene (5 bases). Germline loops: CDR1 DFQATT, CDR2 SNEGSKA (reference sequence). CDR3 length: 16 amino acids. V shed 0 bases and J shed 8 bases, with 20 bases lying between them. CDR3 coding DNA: TGCAGTGCTAGAGATCAGGTGGGAGTTGTGAACGATGAGCAGTTCTTC. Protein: CSARDQVGVVNDEQFF.

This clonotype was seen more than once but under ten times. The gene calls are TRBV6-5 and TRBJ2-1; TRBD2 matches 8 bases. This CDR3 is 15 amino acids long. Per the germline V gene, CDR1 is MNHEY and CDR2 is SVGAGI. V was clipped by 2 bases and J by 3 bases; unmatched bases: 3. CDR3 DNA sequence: TGTGCCAGCAGTTACCAAACTAGCGGCTACAATGAGCAGTTCTTC. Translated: CASSYQTSGYNEQFF.

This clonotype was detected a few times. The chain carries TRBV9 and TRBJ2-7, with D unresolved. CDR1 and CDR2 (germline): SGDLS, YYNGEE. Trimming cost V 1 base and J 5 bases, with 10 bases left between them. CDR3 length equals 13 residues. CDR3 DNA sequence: TGTGCCAGCAGCGTATCGCACAGTCACGAGCAGTACTTC. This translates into CASSVSHSHEQYF.

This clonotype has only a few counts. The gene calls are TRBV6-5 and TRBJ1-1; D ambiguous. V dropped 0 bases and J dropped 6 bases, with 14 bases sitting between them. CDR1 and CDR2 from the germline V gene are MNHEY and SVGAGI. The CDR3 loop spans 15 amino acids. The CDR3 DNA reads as TGTGCCAGCAGTTACTCGGGTCGGCGTGGGGCTGAAGCTTTCTTT. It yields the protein CASSYSGRRGAEAFF.

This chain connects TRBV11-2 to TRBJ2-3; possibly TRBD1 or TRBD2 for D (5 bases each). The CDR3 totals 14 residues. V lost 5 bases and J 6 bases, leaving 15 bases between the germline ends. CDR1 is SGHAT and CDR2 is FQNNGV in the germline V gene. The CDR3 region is CASSRLGEWDTQYF. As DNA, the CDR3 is TGTGCCAGCAGCCGTCTAGGGGAGTGGGATACGCAGTATTTT.

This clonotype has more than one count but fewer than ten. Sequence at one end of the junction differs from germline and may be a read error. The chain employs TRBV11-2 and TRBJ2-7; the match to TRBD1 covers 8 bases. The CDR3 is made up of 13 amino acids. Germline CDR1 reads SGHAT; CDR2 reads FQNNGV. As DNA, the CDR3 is TGTGCCAGCAGCTTATCATTGCCAGGGGGCCCTGGCTTC. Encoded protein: CASSLSLPGGPGF.

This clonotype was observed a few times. The CDR3 nucleotides are TGTGCCAGCAGCTTAGATGGGGGACTAGCGGGTTCTACGGGGACCCAGTACTTC. This gives the protein CASSLDGGLAGSTGTQYF. The genes are TRBV11-2 and TRBJ2-5, with TRBD2 matching 12 bases. The CDR3 is 18 amino acids. Germline lookup yields CDR1 SGHAT and CDR2 FQNNGV. V was clipped by 0 bases and J by 7 bases; unmatched bases: 12.

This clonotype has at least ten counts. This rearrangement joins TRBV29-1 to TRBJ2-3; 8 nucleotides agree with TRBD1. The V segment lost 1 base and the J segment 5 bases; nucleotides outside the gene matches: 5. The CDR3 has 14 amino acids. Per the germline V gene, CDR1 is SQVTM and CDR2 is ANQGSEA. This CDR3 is CSVEADRVLDTQYF. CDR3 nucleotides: TGCAGCGTTGAAGCGGACAGGGTTTTAGATACGCAGTATTTT.

The CDR3 nucleotides read TGTGCCAGCTCACCAGGGGTTACAGATACGCAGTATTTT. Translated: CASSPGVTDTQYF. This sequence joins TRBV18 and TRBJ2-3; D call uncertain. V was shortened by 2 bases and J by 3 bases, with 6 bases between the two germline ends. The germline V gene encodes CDR1 KGHSH and CDR2 LQKENI. The CDR3 consists of 13 residues.

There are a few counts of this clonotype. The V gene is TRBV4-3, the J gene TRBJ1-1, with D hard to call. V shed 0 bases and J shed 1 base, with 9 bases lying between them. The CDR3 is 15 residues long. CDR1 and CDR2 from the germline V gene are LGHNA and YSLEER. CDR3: CASSQDPYKNTEAFF. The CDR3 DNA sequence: TGCGCCAGCAGCCAAGACCCCTATAAGAACACTGAAGCTTTCTTT.

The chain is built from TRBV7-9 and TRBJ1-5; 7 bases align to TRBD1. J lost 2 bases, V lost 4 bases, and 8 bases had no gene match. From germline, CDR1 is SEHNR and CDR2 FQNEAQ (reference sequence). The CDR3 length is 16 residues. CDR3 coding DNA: TGTGCCAGCAGCTCCCCCACAGGGGTTGGCAATCAGCCCCAGCATTTT. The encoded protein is CASSSPTGVGNQPQHF.

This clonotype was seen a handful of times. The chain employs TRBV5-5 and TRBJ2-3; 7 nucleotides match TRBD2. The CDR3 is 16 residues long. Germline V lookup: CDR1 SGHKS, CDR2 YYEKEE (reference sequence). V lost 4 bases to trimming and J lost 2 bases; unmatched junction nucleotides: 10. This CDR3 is CASSQGASGNTDTQYF. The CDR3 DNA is TGTGCCAGCAGCCAAGGGGCTAGCGGAAACACAGATACGCAGTATTTT. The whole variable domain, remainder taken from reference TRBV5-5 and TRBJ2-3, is DAGVTQSPTHLIKTRGQQVTLRCSPISGHKSVSWYQQVLGQGPQFIFQYYEKEERGRGNFPDRFSARQFPNYSSELNVNALLLGDSALYLCASSQGASGNTDTQYFGPGTRLTVL.

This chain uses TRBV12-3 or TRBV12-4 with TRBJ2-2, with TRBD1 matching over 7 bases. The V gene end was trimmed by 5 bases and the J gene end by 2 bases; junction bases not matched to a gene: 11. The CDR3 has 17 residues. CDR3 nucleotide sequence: TGTGCCAGCAGTCAGGCCTTGTGGACAGGAAACACCGGGGAGCTGTTTTTT. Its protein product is CASSQALWTGNTGELFF.

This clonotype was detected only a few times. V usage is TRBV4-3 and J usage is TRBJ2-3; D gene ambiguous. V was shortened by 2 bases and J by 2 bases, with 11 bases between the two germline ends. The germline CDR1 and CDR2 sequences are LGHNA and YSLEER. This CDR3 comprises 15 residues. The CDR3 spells CASSQTAQNTDTQYF. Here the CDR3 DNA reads TGCGCCAGCAGCCAAACGGCACAGAACACAGATACGCAGTATTTT.

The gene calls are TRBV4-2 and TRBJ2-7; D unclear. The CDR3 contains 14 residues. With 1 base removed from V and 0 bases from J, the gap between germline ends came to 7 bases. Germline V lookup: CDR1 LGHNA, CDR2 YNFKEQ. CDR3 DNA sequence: TGTGCCAGCAGCCAAGTGGGCAGCTCCTACGAGCAGTACTTC. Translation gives CASSQVGSSYEQYF.

CDR3: CASSTGTGLSETQYF. CDR3 coding DNA: TGTGCCAGCAGCACCGGGACAGGGCTCTCGGAGACCCAGTACTTC. This chain uses TRBV11-2 with TRBJ2-5; TRBD1 aligns across 9 bases. CDR1 SGHAT and CDR2 FQNNGV come from the germline V gene. The CDR3 is made up of 15 amino acids. V gave up 5 bases and J gave up 5 bases; unmatched junction bases: 9.

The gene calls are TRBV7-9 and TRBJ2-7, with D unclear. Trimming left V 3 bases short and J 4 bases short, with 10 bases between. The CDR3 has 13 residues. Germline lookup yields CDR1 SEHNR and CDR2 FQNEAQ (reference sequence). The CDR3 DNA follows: TGTGCCAGCAGCTTTGCACCGCCTTACGAGCAGTACGTC. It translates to CASSFAPPYEQYV.

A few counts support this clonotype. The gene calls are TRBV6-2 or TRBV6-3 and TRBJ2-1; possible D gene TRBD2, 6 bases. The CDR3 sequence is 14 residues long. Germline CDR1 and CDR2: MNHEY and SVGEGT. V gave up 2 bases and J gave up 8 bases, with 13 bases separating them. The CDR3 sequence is CASSYLQGGHEQFF. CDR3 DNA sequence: TGTGCCAGCAGTTACCTGCAGGGAGGCCATGAGCAGTTCTTC.

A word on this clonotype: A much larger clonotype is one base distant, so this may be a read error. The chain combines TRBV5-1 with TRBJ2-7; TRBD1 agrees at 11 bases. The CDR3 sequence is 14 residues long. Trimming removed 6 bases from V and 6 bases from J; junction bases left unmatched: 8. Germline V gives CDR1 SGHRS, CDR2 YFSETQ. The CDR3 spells CASNPRTGGLEQYF. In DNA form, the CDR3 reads TGCGCCAGCAATCCCCGGACAGGGGGCCTCGAGCAGTACTTC.

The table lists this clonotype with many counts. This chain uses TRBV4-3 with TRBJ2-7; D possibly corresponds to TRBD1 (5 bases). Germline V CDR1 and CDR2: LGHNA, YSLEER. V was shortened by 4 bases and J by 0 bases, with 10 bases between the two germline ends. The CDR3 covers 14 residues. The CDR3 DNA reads TGCGCCAGCAGCCTAGGCAGGGCCTCCTACGAGCAGTACTTC. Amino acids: CASSLGRASYEQYF.

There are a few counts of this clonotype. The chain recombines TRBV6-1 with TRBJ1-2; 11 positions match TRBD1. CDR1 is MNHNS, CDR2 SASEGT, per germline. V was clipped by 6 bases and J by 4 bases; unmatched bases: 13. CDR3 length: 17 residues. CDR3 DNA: TGTGCCAGCAGCATACCTGTACCGGGACAGGGGGTCTATGGCTACACCTTC. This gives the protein CASSIPVPGQGVYGYTF.

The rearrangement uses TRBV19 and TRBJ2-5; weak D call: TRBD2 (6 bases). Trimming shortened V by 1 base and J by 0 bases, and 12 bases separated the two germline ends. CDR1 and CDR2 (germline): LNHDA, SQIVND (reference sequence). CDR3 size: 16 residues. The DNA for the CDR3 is TGTGCCAGTAGTATAGTCGCACGGGGGTACCAAGAGACCCAGTACTTC. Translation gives CASSIVARGYQETQYF.

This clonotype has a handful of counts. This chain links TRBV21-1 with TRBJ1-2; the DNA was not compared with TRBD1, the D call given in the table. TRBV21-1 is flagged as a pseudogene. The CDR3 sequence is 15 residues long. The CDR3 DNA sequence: TGTGCCAGCAGCAAATACCGGGACGGAGGGCACGGCTACACCTTC. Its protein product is CASSKYRDGGHGYTF.

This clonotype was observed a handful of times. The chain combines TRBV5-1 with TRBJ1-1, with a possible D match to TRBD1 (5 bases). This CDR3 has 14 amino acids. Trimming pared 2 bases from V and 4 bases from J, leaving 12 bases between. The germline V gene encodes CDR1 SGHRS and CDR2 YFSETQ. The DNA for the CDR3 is TGCGCCAGCAGCTTACGGGGGGAAGGCACTGAAGCTTTCTTT. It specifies CASSLRGEGTEAFF. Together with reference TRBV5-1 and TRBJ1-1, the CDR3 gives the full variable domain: KAGVTQTPRYLIKTRGQQVTLSCSPISGHRSVSWYQQTPGQGLQFLFEYFSETQRNKGNFPGRFSGRQFSNSRSEMNVSTLELGDSALYLCASSLRGEGTEAFFGQGTRLTVV.

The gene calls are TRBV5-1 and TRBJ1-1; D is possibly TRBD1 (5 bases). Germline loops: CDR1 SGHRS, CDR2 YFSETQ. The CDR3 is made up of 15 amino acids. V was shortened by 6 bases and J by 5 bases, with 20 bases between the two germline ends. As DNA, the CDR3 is TGCGCCAGCAAGTGGGGGGAGGATCGGGATACTGAAGCTTTCTTT. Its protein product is CASKWGEDRDTEAFF.

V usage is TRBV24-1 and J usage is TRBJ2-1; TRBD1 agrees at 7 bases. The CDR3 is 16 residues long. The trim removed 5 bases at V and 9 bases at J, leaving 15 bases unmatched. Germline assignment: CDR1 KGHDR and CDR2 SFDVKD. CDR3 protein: CATSAEPTGRIGEQFF. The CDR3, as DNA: TGTGCCACCAGTGCCGAACCGACAGGGCGGATAGGTGAGCAGTTCTTC.

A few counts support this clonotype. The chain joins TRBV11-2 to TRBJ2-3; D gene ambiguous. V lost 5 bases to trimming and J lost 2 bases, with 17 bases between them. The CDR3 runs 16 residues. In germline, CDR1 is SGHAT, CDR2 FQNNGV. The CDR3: CASSPARAFPTDTQYF. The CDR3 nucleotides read TGTGCCAGCAGCCCCGCGCGAGCCTTCCCCACAGATACGCAGTATTTT.

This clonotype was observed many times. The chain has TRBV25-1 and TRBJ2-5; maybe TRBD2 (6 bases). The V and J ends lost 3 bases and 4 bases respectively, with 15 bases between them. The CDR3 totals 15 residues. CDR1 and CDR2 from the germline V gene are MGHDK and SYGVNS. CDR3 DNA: TGTGCCAGCAGTGACCAGCTAGCGCAAAGAGAGACCCAGTACTTC. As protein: CASSDQLAQRETQYF.

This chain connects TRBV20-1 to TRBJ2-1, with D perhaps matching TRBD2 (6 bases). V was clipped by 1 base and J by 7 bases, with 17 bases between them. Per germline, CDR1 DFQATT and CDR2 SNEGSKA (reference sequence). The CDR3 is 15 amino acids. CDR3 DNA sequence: TGCAGTGCTAGAGGAGGTAGCGGCTTGTTAAATGAGCAGTTCTTC. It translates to CSARGGSGLLNEQFF.

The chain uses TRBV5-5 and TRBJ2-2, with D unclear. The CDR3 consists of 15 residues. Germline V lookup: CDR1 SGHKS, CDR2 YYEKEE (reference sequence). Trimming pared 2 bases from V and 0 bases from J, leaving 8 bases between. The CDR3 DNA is TGTGCCAGCAGCTTCCGATATTCGAACACCGGGGAGCTGTTTTTT. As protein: CASSFRYSNTGELFF.

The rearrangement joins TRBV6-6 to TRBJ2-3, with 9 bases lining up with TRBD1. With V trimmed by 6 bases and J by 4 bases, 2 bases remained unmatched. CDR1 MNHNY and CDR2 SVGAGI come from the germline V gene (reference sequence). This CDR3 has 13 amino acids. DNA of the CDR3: TGTGCCAGCAGGTGGACAGGGGCAGATACGCAGTATTTT. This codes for CASRWTGADTQYF.

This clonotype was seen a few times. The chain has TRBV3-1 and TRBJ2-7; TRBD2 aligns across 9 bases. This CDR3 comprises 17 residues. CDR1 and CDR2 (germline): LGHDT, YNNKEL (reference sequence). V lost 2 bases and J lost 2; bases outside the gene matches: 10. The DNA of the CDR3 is TGTGCCAGCAGCCAAAAGGGGTTTAGCGGGAGACCCTACGAGCAGTACTTC. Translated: CASSQKGFSGRPYEQYF.